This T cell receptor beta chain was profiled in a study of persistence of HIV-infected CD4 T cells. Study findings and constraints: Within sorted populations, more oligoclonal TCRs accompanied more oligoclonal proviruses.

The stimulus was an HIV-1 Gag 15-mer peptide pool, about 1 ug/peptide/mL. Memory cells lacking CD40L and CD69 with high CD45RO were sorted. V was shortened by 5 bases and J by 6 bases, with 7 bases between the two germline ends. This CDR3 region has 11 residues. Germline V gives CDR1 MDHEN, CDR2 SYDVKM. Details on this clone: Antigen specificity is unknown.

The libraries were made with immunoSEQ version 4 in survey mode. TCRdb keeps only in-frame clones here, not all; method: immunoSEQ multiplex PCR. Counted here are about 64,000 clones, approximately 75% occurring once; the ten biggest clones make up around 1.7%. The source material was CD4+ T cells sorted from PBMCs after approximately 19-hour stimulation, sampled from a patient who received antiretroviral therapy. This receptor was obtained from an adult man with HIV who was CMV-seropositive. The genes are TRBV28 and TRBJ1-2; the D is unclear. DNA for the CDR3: TGTGCCAGCAGTAAAAGGGATGGCTACACCTTC. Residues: CASSKRDGYTF.